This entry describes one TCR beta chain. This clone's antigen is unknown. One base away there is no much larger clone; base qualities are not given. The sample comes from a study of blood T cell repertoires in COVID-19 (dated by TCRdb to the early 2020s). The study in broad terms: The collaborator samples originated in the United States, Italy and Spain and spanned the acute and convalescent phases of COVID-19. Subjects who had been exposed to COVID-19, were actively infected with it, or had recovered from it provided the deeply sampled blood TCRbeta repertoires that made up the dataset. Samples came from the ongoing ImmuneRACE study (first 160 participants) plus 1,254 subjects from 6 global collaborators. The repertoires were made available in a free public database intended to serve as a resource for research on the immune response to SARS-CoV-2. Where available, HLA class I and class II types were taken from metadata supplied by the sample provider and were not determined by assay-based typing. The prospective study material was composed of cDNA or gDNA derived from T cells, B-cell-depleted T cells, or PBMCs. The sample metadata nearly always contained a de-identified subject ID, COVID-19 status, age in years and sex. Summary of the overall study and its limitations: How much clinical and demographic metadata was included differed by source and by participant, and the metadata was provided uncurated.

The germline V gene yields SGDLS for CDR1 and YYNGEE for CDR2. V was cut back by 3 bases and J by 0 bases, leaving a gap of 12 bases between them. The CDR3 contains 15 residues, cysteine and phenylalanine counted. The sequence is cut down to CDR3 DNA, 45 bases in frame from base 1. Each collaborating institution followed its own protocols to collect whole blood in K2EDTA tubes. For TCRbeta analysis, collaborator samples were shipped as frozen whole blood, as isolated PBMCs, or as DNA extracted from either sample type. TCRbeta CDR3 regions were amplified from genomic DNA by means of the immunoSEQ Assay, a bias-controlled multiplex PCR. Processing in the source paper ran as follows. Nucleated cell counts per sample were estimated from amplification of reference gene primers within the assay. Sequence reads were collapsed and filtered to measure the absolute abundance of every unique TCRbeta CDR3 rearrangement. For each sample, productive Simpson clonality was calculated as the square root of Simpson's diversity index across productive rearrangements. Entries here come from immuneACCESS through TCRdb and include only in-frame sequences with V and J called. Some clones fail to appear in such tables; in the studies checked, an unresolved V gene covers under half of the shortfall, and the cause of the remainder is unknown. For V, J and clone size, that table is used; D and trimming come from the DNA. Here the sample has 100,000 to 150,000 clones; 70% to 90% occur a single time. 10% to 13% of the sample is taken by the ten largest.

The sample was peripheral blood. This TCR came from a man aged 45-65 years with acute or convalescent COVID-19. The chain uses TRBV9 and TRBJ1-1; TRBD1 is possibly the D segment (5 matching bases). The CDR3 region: CASSERDSVNTEAFF. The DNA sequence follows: TGTGCCAGCAGCGAGCGGGACTCCGTGAACACTGAAGCTTTCTTT.